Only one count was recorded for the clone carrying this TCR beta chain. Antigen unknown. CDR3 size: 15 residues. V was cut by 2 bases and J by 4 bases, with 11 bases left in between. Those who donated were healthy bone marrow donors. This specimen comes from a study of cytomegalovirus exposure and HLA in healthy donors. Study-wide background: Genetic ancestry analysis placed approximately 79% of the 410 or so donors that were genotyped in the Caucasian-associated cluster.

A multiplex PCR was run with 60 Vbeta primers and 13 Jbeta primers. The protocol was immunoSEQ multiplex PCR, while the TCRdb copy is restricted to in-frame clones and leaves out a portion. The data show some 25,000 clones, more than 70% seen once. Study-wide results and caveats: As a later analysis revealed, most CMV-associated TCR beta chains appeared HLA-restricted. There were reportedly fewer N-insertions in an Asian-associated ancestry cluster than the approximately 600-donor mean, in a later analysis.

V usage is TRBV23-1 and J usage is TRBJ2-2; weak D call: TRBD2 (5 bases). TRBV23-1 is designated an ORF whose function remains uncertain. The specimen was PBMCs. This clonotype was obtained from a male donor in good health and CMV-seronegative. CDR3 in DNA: TGCGCCAGCAGTCAAGTCCCGGGGTTCACCGGGGAGCTGTTTTTT. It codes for CASSQVPGFTGELFF.